This TCR beta chain appears in the sequencing data of a study of monozygotic twins with inflammatory bowel disease. Germline values: CDR1 MNHEY, CDR2 SVGAGI. This CDR3 contains 12 residues. There were about 3,800 ng of total RNA used for each TCR library. Nested PCRs (about 15 and 9 cycles, two total) were applied to TCRalpha and TCRbeta cDNA. TCRdb re-called the 5' RACE reads; one entry per CDR3 protein, DNA not given. Its clone listing holds some 170,000 distinct CDR3 sequences. On this clonotype: Its specificity is unknown.

Overall study findings and caveats: People with IBD had fewer clonotypes in common with others than healthy twins did, especially with disease activity. T cell subtypes that differed could not be told apart.

The clonotype was recovered from a human donor with ulcerative colitis or Crohn's disease, or a healthy co-twin of an affected twin (not recorded which). Sequencing input: blood. This chain joins TRBV6-5 and TRBJ1-2; TCRdb proposes TRBD1, but this gene call is untestable without DNA. The chain's CDR3 is CASRGPNYGYTF.